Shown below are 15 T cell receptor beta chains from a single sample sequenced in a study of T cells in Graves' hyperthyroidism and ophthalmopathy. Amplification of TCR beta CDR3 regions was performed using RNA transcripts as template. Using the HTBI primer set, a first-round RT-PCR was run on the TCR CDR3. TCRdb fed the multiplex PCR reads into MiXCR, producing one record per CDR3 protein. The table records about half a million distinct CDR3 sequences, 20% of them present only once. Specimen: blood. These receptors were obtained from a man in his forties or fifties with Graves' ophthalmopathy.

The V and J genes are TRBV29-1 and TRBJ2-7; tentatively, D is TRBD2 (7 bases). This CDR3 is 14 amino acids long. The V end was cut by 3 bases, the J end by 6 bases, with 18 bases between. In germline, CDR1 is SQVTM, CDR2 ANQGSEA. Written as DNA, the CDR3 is TGCAGCGTTGATGTAGCTAGGGAGGGGGTCGAGCAGTACTTC. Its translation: CSVDVAREGVEQYF.

The CDR3 region is CASSQFWVGKKQFF. In nucleotides, the CDR3 is TGTGCCAGCAGCCAATTCTGGGTGGGGAAGAAGCAGTTCTTC. The chain carries TRBV28 and TRBJ2-1; D gene unclear. V was shortened by 6 bases and J by 11 bases, with 20 bases between the two germline ends. In germline, CDR1 is MDHEN, CDR2 SYDVKM. The CDR3 is 14 residues long.

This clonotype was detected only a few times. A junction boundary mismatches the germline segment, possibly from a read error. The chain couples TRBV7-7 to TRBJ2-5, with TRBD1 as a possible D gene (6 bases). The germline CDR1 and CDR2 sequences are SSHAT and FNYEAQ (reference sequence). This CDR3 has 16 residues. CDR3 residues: CASSLGLGANQETQYF. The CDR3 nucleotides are TGTGCTAGCAGCTTAGGTCTGGGGGCGAACCAAGAGACCCAGTACTTC.

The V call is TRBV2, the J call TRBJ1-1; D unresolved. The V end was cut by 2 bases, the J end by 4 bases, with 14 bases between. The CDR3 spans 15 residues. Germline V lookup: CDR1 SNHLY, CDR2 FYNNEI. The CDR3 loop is CASSEWSSGGTEAFF. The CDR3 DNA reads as TGTGCCAGCAGTGAATGGTCCTCTGGCGGCACTGAAGCTTTCTTT.

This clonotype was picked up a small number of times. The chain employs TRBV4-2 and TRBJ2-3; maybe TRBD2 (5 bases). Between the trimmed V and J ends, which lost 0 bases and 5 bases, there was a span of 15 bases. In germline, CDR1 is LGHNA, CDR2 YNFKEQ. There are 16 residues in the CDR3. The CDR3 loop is CASSQDVGRRGDTQYF. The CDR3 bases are TGTGCCAGCAGCCAAGATGTTGGGCGCCGGGGAGATACGCAGTATTTT.

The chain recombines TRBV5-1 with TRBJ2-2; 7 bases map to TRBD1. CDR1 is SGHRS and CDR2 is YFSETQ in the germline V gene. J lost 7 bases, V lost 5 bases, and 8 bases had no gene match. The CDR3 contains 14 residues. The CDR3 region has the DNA TGCGCCAGCAGTTTAACGACAGGGCGCGGGGAGCTGTTTTTT. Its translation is CASSLTTGRGELFF.

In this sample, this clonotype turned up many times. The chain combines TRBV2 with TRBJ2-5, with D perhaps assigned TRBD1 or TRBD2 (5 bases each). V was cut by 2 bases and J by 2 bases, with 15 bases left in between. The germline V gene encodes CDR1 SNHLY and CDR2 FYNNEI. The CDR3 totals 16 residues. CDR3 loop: CASSERGVPGQETQYF. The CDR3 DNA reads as TGTGCCAGCAGTGAAAGAGGGGTCCCGGGACAAGAGACCCAGTACTTC. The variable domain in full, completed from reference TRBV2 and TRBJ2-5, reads EPEVTQTPSHQVTQMGQEVILRCVPISNHLYFYWYRQILGQKVEFLVSFYNNEISEKSEIFDDQFSVERPDGSNFTLKIRSTKLEDSAMYFCASSERGVPGQETQYFGPGTRLLVL.

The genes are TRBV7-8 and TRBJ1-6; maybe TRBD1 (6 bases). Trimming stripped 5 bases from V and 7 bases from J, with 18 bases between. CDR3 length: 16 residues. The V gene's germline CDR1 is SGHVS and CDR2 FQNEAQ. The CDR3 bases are TGTGCCAGCAGCCATCCGGGGGGGGGGCGGAATTCACCCCTCCACTTT. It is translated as CASSHPGGGRNSPLHF.

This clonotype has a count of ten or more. CDR3 coding DNA: TGTGCCAGCAGCCCCGAACCCTTACTAGCGGGAGGTATGGAGACCCAGTACTTC. It encodes CASSPEPLLAGGMETQYF. The rearrangement joins TRBV7-8 to TRBJ2-5, with 12 bases lining up with TRBD2. This CDR3 is built from 18 residues. V gave up 5 bases and J gave up 5 bases; unmatched junction bases: 15. CDR1 is SGHVS, CDR2 FQNEAQ, per germline.

This chain's CDR3 is CASSRPRKGHDGYTF. The CDR3 DNA reads TGTGCCAGCAGTCGACCTCGAAAGGGTCATGATGGCTACACCTTC. The V and J genes are TRBV6-1 and TRBJ1-2; unclear D gene. Germline loops: CDR1 MNHNS, CDR2 SASEGT. The CDR3 totals 15 residues. Deletions cut 5 bases from V and 6 bases from J, with 19 bases between.

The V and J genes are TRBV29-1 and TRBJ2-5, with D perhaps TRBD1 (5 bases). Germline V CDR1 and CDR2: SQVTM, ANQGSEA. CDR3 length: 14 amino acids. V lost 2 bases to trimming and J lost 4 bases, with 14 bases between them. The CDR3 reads CSVEFMGRRETQYF. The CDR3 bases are TGCAGCGTTGAATTTATGGGGCGCCGAGAGACCCAGTACTTC.

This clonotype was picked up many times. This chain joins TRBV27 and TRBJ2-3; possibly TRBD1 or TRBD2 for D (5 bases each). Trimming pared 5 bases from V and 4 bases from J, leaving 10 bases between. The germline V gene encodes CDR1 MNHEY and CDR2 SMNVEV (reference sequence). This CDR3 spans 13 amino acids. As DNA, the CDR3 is TGTGCCAGCAGTCGGACGGGACCAGATACGCAGTATTTT. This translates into CASSRTGPDTQYF.

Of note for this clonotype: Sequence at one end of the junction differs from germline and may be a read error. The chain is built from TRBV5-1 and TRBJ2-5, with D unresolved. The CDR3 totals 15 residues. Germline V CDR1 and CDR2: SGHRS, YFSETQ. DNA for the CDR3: TGTGCCAGCAGCTTGAAGGGCTACTCGCAAGAGACCCAGTACTTC. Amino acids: CASSLKGYSQETQYF.

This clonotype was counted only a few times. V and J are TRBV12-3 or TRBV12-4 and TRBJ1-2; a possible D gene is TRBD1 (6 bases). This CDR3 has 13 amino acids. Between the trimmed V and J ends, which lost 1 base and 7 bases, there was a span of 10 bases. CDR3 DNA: TGTGCCAGCAGTTTAGTCAGGGGTCCTGGCTACACCTTC. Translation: CASSLVRGPGYTF.

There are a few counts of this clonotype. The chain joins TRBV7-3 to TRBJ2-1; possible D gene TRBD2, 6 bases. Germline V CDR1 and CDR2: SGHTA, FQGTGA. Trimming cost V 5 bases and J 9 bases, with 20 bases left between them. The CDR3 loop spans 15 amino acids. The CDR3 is CASSLSIIGGSEQFF. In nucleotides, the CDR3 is TGTGCCAGCAGCCTCTCCATCATCGGGGGAAGTGAGCAGTTCTTC.